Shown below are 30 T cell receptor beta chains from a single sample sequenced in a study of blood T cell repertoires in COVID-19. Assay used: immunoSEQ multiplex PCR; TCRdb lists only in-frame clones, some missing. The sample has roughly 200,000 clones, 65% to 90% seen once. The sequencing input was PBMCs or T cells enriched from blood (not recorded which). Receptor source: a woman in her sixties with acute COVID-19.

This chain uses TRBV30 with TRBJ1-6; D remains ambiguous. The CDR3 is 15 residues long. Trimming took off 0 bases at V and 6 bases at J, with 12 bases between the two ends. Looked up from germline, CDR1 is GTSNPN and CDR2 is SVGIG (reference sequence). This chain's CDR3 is CAWSVQQMINSPLHF. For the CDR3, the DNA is TGTGCCTGGAGTGTACAACAGATGATTAATTCACCCCTCCACTTT.

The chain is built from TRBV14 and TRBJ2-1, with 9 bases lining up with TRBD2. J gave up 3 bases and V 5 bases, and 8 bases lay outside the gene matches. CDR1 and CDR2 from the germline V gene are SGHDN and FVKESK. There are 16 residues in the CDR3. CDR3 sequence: CASSTGLAPNYNEQFF. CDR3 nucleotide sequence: TGTGCCAGCAGCACTGGACTAGCGCCGAACTACAATGAGCAGTTCTTC.

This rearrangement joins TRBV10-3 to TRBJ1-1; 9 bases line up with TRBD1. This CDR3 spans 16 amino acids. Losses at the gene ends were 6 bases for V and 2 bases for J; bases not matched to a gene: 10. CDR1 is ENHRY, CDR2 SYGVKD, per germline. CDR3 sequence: CAIRGTGSISNTEAFF. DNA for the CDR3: TGTGCCATCAGGGGGACAGGGTCGATTTCCAACACTGAAGCTTTCTTT.

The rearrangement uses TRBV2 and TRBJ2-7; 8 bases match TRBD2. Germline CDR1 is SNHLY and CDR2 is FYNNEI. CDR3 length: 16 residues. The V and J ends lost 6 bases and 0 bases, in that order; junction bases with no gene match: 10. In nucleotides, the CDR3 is TGTGCCAGCAGCACTTTACTAGCGGAGAGCTCCTACGAGCAGTACTTC. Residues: CASSTLLAESSYEQYF.

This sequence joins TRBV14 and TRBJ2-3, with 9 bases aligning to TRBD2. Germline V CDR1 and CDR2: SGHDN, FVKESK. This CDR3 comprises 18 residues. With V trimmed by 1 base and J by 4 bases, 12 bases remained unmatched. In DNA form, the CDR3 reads TGTGCCAGCAGCCAAGGGCGGGGGCTAGCGGGAATCGCAGATACGCAGTATTTT. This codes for CASSQGRGLAGIADTQYF.

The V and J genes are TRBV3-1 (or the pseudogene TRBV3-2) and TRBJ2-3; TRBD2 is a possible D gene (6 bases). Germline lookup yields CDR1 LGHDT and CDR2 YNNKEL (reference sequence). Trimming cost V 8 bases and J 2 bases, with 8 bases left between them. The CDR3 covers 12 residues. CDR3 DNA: TGTGCCAGCGGGGACTTCACAGATACGCAGTATTTT. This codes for CASGDFTDTQYF.

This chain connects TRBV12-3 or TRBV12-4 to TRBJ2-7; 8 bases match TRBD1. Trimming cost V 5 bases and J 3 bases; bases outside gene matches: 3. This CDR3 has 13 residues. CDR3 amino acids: CASSPGQVYEQYF. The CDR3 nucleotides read TGTGCCAGCAGTCCGGGACAGGTCTACGAGCAGTACTTC.

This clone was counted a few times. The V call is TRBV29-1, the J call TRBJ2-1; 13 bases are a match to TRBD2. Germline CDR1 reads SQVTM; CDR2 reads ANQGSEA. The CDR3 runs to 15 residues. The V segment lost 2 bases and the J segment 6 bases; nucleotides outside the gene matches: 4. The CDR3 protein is CSVEPTSGGANEQFF. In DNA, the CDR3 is TGCAGCGTTGAACCAACTAGCGGGGGGGCCAATGAGCAGTTCTTC.

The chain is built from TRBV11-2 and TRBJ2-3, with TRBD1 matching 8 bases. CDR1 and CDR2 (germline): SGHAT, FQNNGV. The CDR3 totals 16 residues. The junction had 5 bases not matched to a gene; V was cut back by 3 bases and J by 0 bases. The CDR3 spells CASSFSRGRSTDTQYF. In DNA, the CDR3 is TGTGCCAGCAGCTTTTCCAGGGGGCGTAGCACAGATACGCAGTATTTT. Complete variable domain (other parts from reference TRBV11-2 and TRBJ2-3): EAGVAQSPRYKIIEKRQSVAFWCNPISGHATLYWYQQILGQGPKLLIQFQNNGVVDDSQLPKDRFSAERLKGVDSTLKIQPAKLEDSAVYLCASSFSRGRSTDTQYFGPGTRLTVL.

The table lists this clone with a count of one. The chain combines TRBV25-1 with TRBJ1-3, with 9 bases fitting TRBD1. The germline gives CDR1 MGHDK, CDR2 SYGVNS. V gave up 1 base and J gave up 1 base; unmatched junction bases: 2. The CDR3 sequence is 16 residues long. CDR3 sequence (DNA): TGTGCCAGCAGTGAATCGGGGACAGGGTCTGGAAACACCATATATTTT. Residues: CASSESGTGSGNTIYF.

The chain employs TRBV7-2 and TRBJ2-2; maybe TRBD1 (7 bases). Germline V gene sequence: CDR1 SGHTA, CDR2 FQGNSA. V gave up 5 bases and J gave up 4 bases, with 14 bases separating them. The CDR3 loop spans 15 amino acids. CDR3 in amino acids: CASSQGGRATGELFF. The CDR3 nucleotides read TGTGCCAGCAGCCAGGGGGGCAGGGCCACCGGGGAGCTGTTTTTT.

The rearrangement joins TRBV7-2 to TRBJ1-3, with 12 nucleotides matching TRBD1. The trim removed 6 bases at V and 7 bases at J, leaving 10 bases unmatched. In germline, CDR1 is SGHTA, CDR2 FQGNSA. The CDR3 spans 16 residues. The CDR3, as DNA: TGTGCCAGCAGATTAAACCCGGGACAGGGGGCCAACACCATATATTTT. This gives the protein CASRLNPGQGANTIYF.

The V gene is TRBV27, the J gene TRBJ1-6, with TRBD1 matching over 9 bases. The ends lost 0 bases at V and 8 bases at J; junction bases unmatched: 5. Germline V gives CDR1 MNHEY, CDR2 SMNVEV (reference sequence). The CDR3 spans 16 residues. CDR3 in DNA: TGTGCCAGCAGTTTATCATCACAGGGGGCTGATTCACCCCTCCACTTT. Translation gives CASSLSSQGADSPLHF.

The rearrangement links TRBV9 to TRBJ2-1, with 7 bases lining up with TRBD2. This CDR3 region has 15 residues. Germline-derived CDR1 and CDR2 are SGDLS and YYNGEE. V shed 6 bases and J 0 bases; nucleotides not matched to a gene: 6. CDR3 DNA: TGTGCCAGCAACCCTAGCGGTAGCTCCTACAATGAGCAGTTCTTC. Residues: CASNPSGSSYNEQFF.

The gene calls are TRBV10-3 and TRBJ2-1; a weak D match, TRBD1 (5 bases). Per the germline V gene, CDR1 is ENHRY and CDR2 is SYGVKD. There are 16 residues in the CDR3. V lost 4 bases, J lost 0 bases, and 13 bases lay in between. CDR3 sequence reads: CAISVGAASSYNEQFF. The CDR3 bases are TGTGCCATCAGTGTTGGGGCGGCGAGCTCCTACAATGAGCAGTTCTTC.

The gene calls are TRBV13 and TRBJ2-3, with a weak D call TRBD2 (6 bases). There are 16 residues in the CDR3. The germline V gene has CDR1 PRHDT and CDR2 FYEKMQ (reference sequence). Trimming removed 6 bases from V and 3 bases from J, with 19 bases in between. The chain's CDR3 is CASSKRRRAGTDTQYF. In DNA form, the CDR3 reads TGTGCCAGCAGTAAGAGAAGGAGGGCCGGGACAGATACGCAGTATTTT.

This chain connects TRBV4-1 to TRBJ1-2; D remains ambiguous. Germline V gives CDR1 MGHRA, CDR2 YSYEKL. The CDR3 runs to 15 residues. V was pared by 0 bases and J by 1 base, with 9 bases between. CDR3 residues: CASSQEEVRNYGYTF. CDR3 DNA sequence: TGCGCCAGCAGCCAAGAAGAGGTCCGTAACTATGGCTACACCTTC.

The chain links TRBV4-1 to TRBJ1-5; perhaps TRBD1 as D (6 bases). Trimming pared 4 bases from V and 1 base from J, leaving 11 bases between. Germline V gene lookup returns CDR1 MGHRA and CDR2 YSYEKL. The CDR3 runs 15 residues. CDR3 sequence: CASSPAGASNQPQHF. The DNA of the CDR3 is TGCGCCAGCAGCCCTGCGGGGGCGAGCAATCAGCCCCAGCATTTT.

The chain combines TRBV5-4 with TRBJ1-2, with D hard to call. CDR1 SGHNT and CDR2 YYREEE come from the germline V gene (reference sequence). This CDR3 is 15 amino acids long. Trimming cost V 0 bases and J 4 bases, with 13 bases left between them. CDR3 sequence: CASSLVSGNSYGYTF. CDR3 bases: TGTGCCAGCAGCTTGGTGTCAGGAAATTCCTATGGCTACACCTTC.

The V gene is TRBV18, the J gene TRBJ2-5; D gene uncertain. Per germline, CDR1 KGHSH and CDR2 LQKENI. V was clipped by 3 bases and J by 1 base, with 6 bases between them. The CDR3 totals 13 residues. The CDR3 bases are TGTGCCAGCTCACCCTCGGGCCAAGAGACCCAGTACTTC. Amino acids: CASSPSGQETQYF.

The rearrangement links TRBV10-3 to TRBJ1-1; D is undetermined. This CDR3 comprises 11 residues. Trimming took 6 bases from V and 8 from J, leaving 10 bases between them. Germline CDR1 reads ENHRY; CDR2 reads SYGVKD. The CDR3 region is CAISDGVEAFF. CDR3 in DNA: TGTGCCATCAGCGACGGGGTGGAAGCTTTCTTT.

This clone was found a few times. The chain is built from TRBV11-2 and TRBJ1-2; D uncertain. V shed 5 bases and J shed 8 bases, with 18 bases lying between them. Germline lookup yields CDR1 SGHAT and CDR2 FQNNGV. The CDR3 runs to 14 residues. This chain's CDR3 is CASSRGSRSFGYTF. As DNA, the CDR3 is TGTGCCAGCAGCAGAGGCTCGCGCTCCTTCGGCTACACCTTC.

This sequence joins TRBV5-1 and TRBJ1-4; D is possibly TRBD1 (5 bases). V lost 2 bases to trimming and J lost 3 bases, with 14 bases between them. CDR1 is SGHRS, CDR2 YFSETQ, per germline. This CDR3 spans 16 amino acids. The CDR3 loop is CASSFGQGTANEKLFF. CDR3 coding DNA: TGCGCCAGCAGCTTCGGTCAGGGTACGGCTAATGAAAAACTGTTTTTT. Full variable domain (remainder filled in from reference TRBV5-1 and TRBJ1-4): KAGVTQTPRYLIKTRGQQVTLSCSPISGHRSVSWYQQTPGQGLQFLFEYFSETQRNKGNFPGRFSGRQFSNSRSEMNVSTLELGDSALYLCASSFGQGTANEKLFFGSGTQLSVL.

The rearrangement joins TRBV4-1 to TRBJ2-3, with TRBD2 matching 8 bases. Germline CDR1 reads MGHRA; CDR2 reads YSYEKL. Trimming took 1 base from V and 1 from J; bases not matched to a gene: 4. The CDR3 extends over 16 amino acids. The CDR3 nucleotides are TGCGCCAGCAGCCAAGCAGTACTAGCGGGCACAGATACGCAGTATTTT. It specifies CASSQAVLAGTDTQYF.

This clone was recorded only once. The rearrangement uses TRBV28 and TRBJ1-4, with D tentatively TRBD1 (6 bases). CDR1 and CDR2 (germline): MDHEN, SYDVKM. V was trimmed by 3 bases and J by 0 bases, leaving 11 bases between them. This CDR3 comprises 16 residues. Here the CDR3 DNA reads TGTGCCAGCAGTTTGGGCAGGGGCACAACTAATGAAAAACTGTTTTTT. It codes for CASSLGRGTTNEKLFF.

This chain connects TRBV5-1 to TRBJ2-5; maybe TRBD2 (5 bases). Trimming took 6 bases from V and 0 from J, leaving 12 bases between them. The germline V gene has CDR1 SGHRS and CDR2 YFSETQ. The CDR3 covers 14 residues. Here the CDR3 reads CASKERVYQETQYF. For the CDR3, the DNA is TGCGCCAGCAAGGAGAGGGTATACCAAGAGACCCAGTACTTC.

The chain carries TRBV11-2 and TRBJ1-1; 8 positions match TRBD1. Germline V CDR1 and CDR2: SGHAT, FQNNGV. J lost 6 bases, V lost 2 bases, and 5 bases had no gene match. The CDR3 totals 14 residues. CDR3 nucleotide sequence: TGTGCCAGCAGCTTAACGACAGGGGCCCCTGAAGCTTTCTTT. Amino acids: CASSLTTGAPEAFF.

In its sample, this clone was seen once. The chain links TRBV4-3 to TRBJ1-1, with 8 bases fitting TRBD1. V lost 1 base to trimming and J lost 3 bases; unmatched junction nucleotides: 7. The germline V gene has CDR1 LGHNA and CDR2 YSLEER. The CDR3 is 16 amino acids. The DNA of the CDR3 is TGCGCCAGCAGCCAAGCGGACAGGGTGTGGGACACTGAAGCTTTCTTT. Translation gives CASSQADRVWDTEAFF.

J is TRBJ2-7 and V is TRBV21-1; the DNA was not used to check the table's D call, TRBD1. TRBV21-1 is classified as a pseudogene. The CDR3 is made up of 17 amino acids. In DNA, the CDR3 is TGTGCCAGCAGCTCCAAGGCCCGGACAACTACACCCTACGAGCAGTACGTC. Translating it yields CASSSKARTTTPYEQYV.

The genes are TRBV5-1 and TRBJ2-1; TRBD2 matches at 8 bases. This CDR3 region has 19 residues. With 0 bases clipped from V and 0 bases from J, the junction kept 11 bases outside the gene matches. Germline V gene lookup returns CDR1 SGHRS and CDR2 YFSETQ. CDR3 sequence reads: CASSLVASGHLSSYNEQFF. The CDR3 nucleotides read TGCGCCAGCAGCTTGGTAGCTAGCGGGCACCTTAGCTCCTACAATGAGCAGTTCTTC.